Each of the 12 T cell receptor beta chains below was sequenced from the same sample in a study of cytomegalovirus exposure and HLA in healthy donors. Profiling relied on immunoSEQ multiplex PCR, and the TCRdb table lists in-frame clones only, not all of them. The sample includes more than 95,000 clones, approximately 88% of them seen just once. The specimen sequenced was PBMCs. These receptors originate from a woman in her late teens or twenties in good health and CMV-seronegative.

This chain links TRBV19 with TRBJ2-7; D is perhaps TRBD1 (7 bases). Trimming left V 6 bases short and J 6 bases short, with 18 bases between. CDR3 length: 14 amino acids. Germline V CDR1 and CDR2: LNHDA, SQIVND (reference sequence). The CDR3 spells CASSPGQLASEQYF. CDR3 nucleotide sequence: TGTGCCAGTAGCCCGGGACAGCTAGCGTCCGAGCAGTACTTC. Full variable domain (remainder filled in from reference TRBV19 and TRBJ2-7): DGGITQSPKYLFRKEGQNVTLSCEQNLNHDAMYWYRQDPGQGLRLIYYSQIVNDFQKGDIAEGYSVSREKKESFPLTVTSAQKNPTAFYLCASSPGQLASEQYFGPGTRLTVT.

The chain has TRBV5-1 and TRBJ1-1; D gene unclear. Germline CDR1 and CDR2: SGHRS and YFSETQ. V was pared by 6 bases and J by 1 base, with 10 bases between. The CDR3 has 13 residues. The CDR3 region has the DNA TGCGCCAGCACTAGGTCAGCGAACACTGAAGCTTTCTTT. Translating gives CASTRSANTEAFF.

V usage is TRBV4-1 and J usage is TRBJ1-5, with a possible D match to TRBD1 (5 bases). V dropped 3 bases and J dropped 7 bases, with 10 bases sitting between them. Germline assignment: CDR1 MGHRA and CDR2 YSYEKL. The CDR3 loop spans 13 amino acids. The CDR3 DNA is TGCGCCAGCAGCCACAGGGTTGGGCAGCCCCAGCATTTT. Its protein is CASSHRVGQPQHF.

CDR3 nucleotides: TGTGCCAGCAGCTGGCTGACTAGCGGCAACACAGATACGCAGTATTTT. This encodes CASSWLTSGNTDTQYF. The chain uses TRBV5-6 and TRBJ2-3; 9 bases are a match to TRBD2. Germline-derived CDR1 and CDR2 are SGHDT and YYEEEE. Trimming cost V 3 bases and J 2 bases; bases outside gene matches: 7. This CDR3 region has 16 residues.

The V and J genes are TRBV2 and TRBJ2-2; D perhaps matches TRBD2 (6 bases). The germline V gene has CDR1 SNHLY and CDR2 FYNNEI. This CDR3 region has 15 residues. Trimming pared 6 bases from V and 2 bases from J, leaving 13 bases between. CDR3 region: CASRKASENTGELFF. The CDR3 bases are TGTGCCAGCAGAAAGGCTAGCGAAAACACCGGGGAGCTGTTTTTT. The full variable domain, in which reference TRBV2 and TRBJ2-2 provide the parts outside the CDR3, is EPEVTQTPSHQVTQMGQEVILRCVPISNHLYFYWYRQILGQKVEFLVSFYNNEISEKSEIFDDQFSVERPDGSNFTLKIRSTKLEDSAMYFCASRKASENTGELFFGEGSRLTVL.

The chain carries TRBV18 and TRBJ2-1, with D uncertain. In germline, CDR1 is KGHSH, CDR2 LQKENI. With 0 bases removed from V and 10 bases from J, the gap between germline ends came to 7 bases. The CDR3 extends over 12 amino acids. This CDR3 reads CASSPPAEEQFF. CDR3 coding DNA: TGTGCCAGCTCACCACCGGCGGAAGAGCAGTTCTTC.

CDR3 nucleotide sequence: TGTGCCAGTAGTATCCTGGGGGCAATCTATGGCTACACCTTC. Amino acids: CASSILGAIYGYTF. The rearrangement links TRBV19 to TRBJ1-2, with D tentatively TRBD1 (6 bases). This CDR3 comprises 14 residues. V lost 3 bases, J lost 4 bases, and 12 bases lay in between. CDR1 and CDR2 (germline): LNHDA, SQIVND (reference sequence).

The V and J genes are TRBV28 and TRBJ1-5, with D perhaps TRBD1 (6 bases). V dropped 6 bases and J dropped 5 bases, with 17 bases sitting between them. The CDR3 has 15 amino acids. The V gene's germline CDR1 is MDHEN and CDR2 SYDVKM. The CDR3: CASSAQGGGHQPQHF. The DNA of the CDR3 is TGTGCCAGCAGCGCACAGGGTGGTGGCCATCAGCCCCAGCATTTT.

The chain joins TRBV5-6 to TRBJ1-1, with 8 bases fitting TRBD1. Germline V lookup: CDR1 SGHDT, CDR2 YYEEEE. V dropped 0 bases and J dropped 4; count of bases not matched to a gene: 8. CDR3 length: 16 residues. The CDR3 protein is CASSLAGGQVGTEAFF. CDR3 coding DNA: TGTGCCAGCAGCTTGGCAGGGGGCCAAGTGGGCACTGAAGCTTTCTTT.

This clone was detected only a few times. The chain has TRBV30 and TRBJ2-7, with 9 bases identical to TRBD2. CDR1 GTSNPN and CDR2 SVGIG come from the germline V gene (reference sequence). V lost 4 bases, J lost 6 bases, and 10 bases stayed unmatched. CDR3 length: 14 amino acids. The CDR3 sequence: CAWTPWREGSEQYF. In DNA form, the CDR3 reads TGTGCCTGGACCCCCTGGCGGGAGGGCTCCGAGCAGTACTTC.

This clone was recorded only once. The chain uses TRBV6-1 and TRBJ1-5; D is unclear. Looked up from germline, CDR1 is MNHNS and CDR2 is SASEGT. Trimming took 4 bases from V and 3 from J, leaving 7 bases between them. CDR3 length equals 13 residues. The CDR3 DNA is TGTGCCAGCAGTGGAGGGCTCAATCAGCCCCAGCATTTT. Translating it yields CASSGGLNQPQHF.

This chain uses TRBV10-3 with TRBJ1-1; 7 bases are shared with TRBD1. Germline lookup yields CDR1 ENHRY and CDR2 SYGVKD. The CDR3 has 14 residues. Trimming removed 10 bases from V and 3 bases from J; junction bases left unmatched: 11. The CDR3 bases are TGTGCCACCGATCCGACAGGGAAGGACACTGAAGCTTTCTTT. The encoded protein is CATDPTGKDTEAFF.